This TCR beta chain was retrieved from a study of cytomegalovirus exposure and HLA in healthy donors. General study results and limits: For presence/absence analyses, sequencing depth was assumed to be roughly uniform across donors. In vitro data verified three CMV-associated chains as specific for CMV antigens. Immune exposure information comprised only CMV serostatus. Several of the most significant clusters were apparently associated with common viral pathogens in a later analysis.

This CDR3 is 13 amino acids long. J lost 1 base, V lost 7 bases, and 3 bases had no gene match. Per the germline V gene, CDR1 is MDHEN and CDR2 is SYDVKM. Worth noting for this clone: Its antigen is not known.

Amplification used 60 Vbeta primers and 13 Jbeta primers. Repertoires were generated with immunoSEQ multiplex PCR, while TCRdb's copy carries only in-frame clones and drops some. The table records roughly 150,000 clones, around three quarters of them present only once. This TCR was recovered from a man in his forties or fifties in good health and CMV-seronegative. What was sequenced was PBMCs. This chain joins TRBV28 and TRBJ2-7; 8 bases are a match to TRBD1. The CDR3 DNA sequence: TGTGCCAGCAAAACAGGGGGTTCCTACGAGCAGTACTTC. Translating gives CASKTGGSYEQYF.